A selection of T cell receptor beta chains follows, all from one sample in a study of Tregs in tolerant kidney transplant recipients. TCRdb's copy holds only in-frame clones and misses some; the assay was immunoSEQ multiplex PCR. The repertoire has more than 90,000 clones, around 94% of them found once; the top ten carry approximately 0.54%. The specimen was CD4+ T cells from blood. These receptors all come from a human donor in good health. Each CDR3 is given with its conserved first and last residue. D genes are given only for firm matches. Clone size is not always given. Where it is, it says once, few, many or a class for expanded clones.

J gene	clone size	V gene	D gene	CDR3 DNA	CDR3 protein
TRBJ2-7	NA	TRBV21-1	NA	TGTGCCAGCACGGGGGCCGGGGACGAGCAGTACTTC	CASTGAGDEQYF
TRBJ1-1	NA	TRBV29-1	NA	TGCAGCGTTACCAGGGCTACTGAAGCTTTCTTT	CSVTRATEAFF
TRBJ1-4	NA	TRBV7-2	NA	TGTGCCAGCAGCTTAGCAGTTGGCAGGAATGAAAAACTGTTTTTT	CASSLAVGRNEKLFF
TRBJ1-4	NA	TRBV14	NA	TGTGCCAGCAGCCCGCGGGGTAACGAAAAACTGTTTTTT	CASSPRGNEKLFF
TRBJ1-6	once	TRBV6-5	TRBD1	TGTGCCAGCAGCCCCGACAGGGGGCTATCACCCCTCCACTTT	CASSPDRGLSPLHF
TRBJ2-1	NA	TRBV6-6	TRBD2	TGTGCCAGCAGTATAGCGGGAGGGAAAACCAATGAGCAGTTCTTC	CASSIAGGKTNEQFF
TRBJ1-6	few	TRBV5-1	TRBD1	TGCGCCAGCAGCCTGGGACAGGGAGATTCACCCCTCCACTTT	CASSLGQGDSPLHF
TRBJ1-4	NA	TRBV7-2	TRBD1	TGTGCCAGCAGCTTAGATCGGACAGGGATTGAAAAACTGTTTTTT	CASSLDRTGIEKLFF
TRBJ1-4	few	TRBV7-9	NA	TGTGCCAGCAGCTCGTTTATGGGGACTCTAGGAAAACTGTTTTTT	CASSSFMGTLGKLFF
TRBJ2-2	NA	TRBV7-9	NA	TGTGCCAGCAGTCGGGGCACCGGGGAGCTGTTTTTT	CASSRGTGELFF
TRBJ2-3	once	TRBV5-1	TRBD2	TGCGCCAGCAGCCTGGGACTAGCGGGGGGGCCGGGGGATACGCAGTATTTT	CASSLGLAGGPGDTQYF
TRBJ2-5	NA	TRBV10-3	NA	TGTGCCATCGGTCCCCGGGCAGAGACCCAGTACTTC	CAIGPRAETQYF
TRBJ2-1	NA	TRBV27	NA	TGTGCCAGCAGTTTATCAGGGAGGTCCTACAATGAGCAGTTCTTC	CASSLSGRSYNEQFF
TRBJ1-1	NA	TRBV7-6	NA	TGTGCCAGCAGCTTAGGGCCGGGGAATGATGGCACTGAAGCTTTCTTT	CASSLGPGNDGTEAFF
TRBJ2-7	NA	TRBV9	TRBD1	TGTGCCAGCAGCGCGGACAGGGGACGGGTACACGAGCAGTACTTC	CASSADRGRVHEQYF
TRBJ2-3	NA	TRBV7-8	NA	TGTGCCAGCAGCACAAGACAGGAGTTCACAGATACGCAGTATTTT	CASSTRQEFTDTQYF
TRBJ1-1	once	TRBV4-2	NA	TGTGCCAGCAGCCAAGATCGGTGGCGAGACAGAGATGAAGCTTTCTTT	CASSQDRWRDRDEAFF
TRBJ1-6	NA	TRBV7-9	NA	TGTGCCAGCAGCTTAGTTGGCGGGTATTCACCCCTCCACTTT	CASSLVGGYSPLHF
TRBJ1-2	NA	TRBV4-2	NA	TGTGCCAGCAGCCAATCAGGACGGTACTATGGCTACACCTTC	CASSQSGRYYGYTF
TRBJ1-2	NA	TRBV5-4	NA	TGTGCCAGCAGGGGAACGGGGGGGGCGAGTGGCTACACCTTC	CASRGTGGASGYTF
TRBJ2-2	NA	TRBV19	NA	TGTGCCAGTAGTAAGAGGACAGCGAACACCGGGGAGCTGTTTTTT	CASSKRTANTGELFF
TRBJ2-5	NA	TRBV5-4	NA	TGTGCCAGCAGCCAGGCCCCCCTAGCAATCGAGACCCAGTACTTC	CASSQAPLAIETQYF
TRBJ2-6	NA	TRBV4-2	NA	TGTGCCAGCAGCCGTGTTGGGGCCAACGTCCTGACTTTC	CASSRVGANVLTF
TRBJ1-1	few	TRBV19	TRBD1	TGTGCCAGTAGTGTCAGGGGGCGAATGAACACTGAAGCTTTCTTT	CASSVRGRMNTEAFF
TRBJ2-1	NA	TRBV7-3	TRBD2	TGTGCCAGCAGCCCCCGAATAGCGGGGGGGCCGGGCGAGCAGTTCTTC	CASSPRIAGGPGEQFF
TRBJ2-1	NA	TRBV5-1	TRBD2	TGCGCCAGCAGCCTCCCGGGTAGCGGGGTCCCGGTTTTCTTC	CASSLPGSGVPVFF
TRBJ2-1	NA	TRBV5-1	NA	TGCGCCAGCAGCTTGGTCCTTAATGAGCAGTTCTTC	CASSLVLNEQFF
TRBJ2-2	NA	TRBV7-6	NA	TGTGCCAGCAGCCCAGGAGGATCGAACACCGGGGAGCTGTTTTTT	CASSPGGSNTGELFF
TRBJ1-4	once	TRBV9	NA	TGTGCCAGCAGCGCGCCCTTTTCGGCAACTAATGAAAAACTGTTTTTT	CASSAPFSATNEKLFF
TRBJ2-1	NA	TRBV27	NA	TGTGCCAGCGGTAGGGGCGGGTACAATGAGCAGTTCTTC	CASGRGGYNEQFF
TRBJ2-3	NA	TRBV11-2	NA	TGTGCCAGCAGCTTAGGGGCAACATTCAGTAGTAGCACAGATACGCAGTATTTT	CASSLGATFSSSTDTQYF
TRBJ1-5	NA	TRBV19	NA	TGTGCCAGTCACAGGGAGGGTCAGCCCCAGCATTTT	CASHREGQPQHF
TRBJ2-7	NA	TRBV28	NA	TGTGCCAGCAGTTGGACCCAGGCCCCTTACGAGCAGTACTTC	CASSWTQAPYEQYF
TRBJ1-4	NA	TRBV5-6	TRBD1	TGTGCCAGCAGCTTGGTCGGGACAGATAATGAAAAACTGTTTTTT	CASSLVGTDNEKLFF
TRBJ1-2	NA	TRBV11-2	TRBD1	TGTGCCAGCAGCCCCCGATTGTGGCAGGGGGCCGACTATGGCTACACCTTC	CASSPRLWQGADYGYTF
TRBJ2-5	NA	TRBV27	NA	TGTGCCAGCAGTTTTCAGGGCCGCGAGACCCAGTACTTC	CASSFQGRETQYF
TRBJ1-1	NA	TRBV5-1	NA	TGCGCCAGCCGCTTAACGGGGATACACACTGAAGCTTTCTTT	CASRLTGIHTEAFF
TRBJ1-2	few	TRBV5-8	NA	TGTGCCAGCAGCTTGGGCAGAGGACAGACTAACTATGGCTACACCTTC	CASSLGRGQTNYGYTF
TRBJ2-1	NA	TRBV11-2	TRBD2	TGTGCCAGCAGCTCGGGACTAGCGGGAGCCAATGAGCAGTTCTTC	CASSSGLAGANEQFF
TRBJ1-5	NA	TRBV19	NA	TGTGCCAGTAGTATAGCGCAGTTAAACAATCAGCCCCAGCATTTT	CASSIAQLNNQPQHF
TRBJ2-4	NA	TRBV6-1	NA	TGTGCCAGCAGTGAACTCAAAAACATTCAGTACTTC	CASSELKNIQYF
TRBJ1-5	NA	TRBV5-1	NA	TGCGCCAGCAGCTTGGCCTCAAATCAGCCCCAGCATTTT	CASSLASNQPQHF